This TCR beta chain stems from a study of graft-versus-host responses after intestinal transplantation (dated by TCRdb to the early 2020s). Study-level background: The transplants that recipients received were multivisceral, liver-intestinal, or isolated intestinal. All recipients received anti-thymocyte globulin induction followed by maintenance tacrolimus and steroids for around three years. Bulk TCR-beta CDR3 sequencing was used to track graft-versus-host and host-versus-graft alloreactive T cell clones in the graft, circulation and bone marrow after intestinal transplantation. Alloreactive clones were identified by sequencing pre-transplant mixed lymphocyte reaction products and comparing these products with unstimulated pre-transplant donor and recipient T cells. Of the 20 to 30 intestinal transplant recipients enrolled in the cohort, one of whom was a retransplant, a few patients without pretransplant specimens were excluded. A peak of at least 4% donor T cells among recipient peripheral blood mononuclear cells was the definition used for donor T cell macrochimerism. Instead of going to the commercial service, samples from a few later patients were sequenced in-house on an Illumina MiSeq and processed with MiXCR. Broader findings and caveats from the paper: Peak levels of circulating GvH clones were associated with declines in HvG clones early after transplant. GvH clones were detected in recipient bone marrow, and some appeared earlier in ileal mucosa or blood, consistent with an intestinal mucosal origin. The relatively low number and heterogeneity of intestinal transplant patients limited the conclusions. In patients with donor T cell macrochimerism, the allografts had high GvH to HvG T cell clonal ratios.

Library generation was performed with the immunoSEQ multiplex PCR assay. For most patients, genomic DNA was isolated with the Qiagen DNeasy Blood and Tissue Kit and shipped frozen to Adaptive Biotechnologies for TCR sequencing. For most patients, high-throughput TCR-beta CDR3 sequencing of genomic DNA was performed by Adaptive Biotechnologies. From the authors' description of their analysis: TCR sequencing data for around 19 patients were retrieved from Adaptive's ImmunoSEQ software; three other patients were processed with MiXCR and VDJtools. To correct CD4 versus CD8 sorting errors, sequences present in both subsets at a frequency ratio below 5:1 were removed. CDR3 nucleotide sequences shared by donor and recipient were removed because the origin of these sequences could not be assigned. To count as alloreactive, a clone needed at least 2-fold expansion over unstimulated cells and a minimum CFSE-low frequency of 0.002% (template counts) or 0.001% (read counts). A clone was considered mappable if detected in the sequenced pre-transplant spleen, lymph node, or MLR CFSE-low populations of the donor or recipient. Cumulative frequency of alloreactive clones was calculated as a percentage of all sequences weighted by copy number. What TCRdb holds here is the immuneACCESS table cut down to in-frame rearrangements. Part of the clones is not present; checked against another copy, under half of the missing clones reflect an unresolved V gene, and the others are unexplained. The D gene and trimming were derived from the DNA, and the V and J assignments and clone size from that table. The table for this sample lists 85,000 to 100,000 clones; around 93% of them were counted only once. The ten largest make up 2% of the sample.

As concerns this clone: No cognate antigen has been identified for it. No quality values exist for individual bases; no much larger clone is one base distant.

What the time point label conveys for this sample: cells obtained before transplantation from donor or recipient. CD3+CD4+ and CD3+CD8+ populations were FACS-sorted from unstimulated pre-transplant donor and recipient cells taken from spleen or lymph nodes. The CDR1 and CDR2 encoded by the germline V gene (reference sequence) are MNHEY and SMNVEV. At the junction V is shortened by 3 bases and J by 2 bases, with 11 bases in between. Inclusive of the bounding cysteine and phenylalanine, the CDR3 is 16 residues long. Just CDR3 DNA is preserved here, 48 bases in frame from base 1. This sequence uses TRBV27 and TRBJ1-6; a tentative D match to TRBD1 spans 5 bases. The starting material was unstimulated CD8+ T cells sorted from spleen or lymph node cells, obtained before intestinal transplant. This clonotype originated in a human donor who received an intestinal transplant. The sequenced DNA is TGTGCCAGCAGTTTGGGGGGGACGCCCTATAATTCACCCCTCCACTTT. Translation gives CASSLGGTPYNSPLHF.